The clone carrying this TCR beta chain was recorded many times. The data derive from a study of ipilimumab plus nivolumab after autologous stem cell transplantation. Germline assignment: CDR1 SGHNT and CDR2 YENEEA. The CDR3 has 14 amino acids. V was pared by 10 bases and J by 3 bases, with 3 bases of the junction left unmatched. TCRdb's table, derived via immunoSEQ multiplex PCR, lists solely in-frame clones and lacks some. This sample has 15,000 to 20,000 clones, with approximately 71% found just once. The sequences come from PBMCs, collected in a trial of ipilimumab plus nivolumab as post-transplant consolidation. This receptor was identified in a male donor with diffuse large B-cell lymphoma. V usage is TRBV11-3 and J usage is TRBJ2-3, with 14 positions matching TRBD2. CDR3 nucleotides: TGTGCCACCGGGACTAGCGGGAGTACAGATACGCAGTATTTT. The encoded protein is CATGTSGSTDTQYF. Together with reference TRBV11-3 and TRBJ2-3, the CDR3 gives the full variable domain: EAGVVQSPRYKIIEKKQPVAFWCNPISGHNTLYWYLQNLGQGPELLIRYENEEAVDDSQLPKDRFSAERLKGVDSTLKIQPAELGDSAVYLCATGTSGSTDTQYFGPGTRLTVL.